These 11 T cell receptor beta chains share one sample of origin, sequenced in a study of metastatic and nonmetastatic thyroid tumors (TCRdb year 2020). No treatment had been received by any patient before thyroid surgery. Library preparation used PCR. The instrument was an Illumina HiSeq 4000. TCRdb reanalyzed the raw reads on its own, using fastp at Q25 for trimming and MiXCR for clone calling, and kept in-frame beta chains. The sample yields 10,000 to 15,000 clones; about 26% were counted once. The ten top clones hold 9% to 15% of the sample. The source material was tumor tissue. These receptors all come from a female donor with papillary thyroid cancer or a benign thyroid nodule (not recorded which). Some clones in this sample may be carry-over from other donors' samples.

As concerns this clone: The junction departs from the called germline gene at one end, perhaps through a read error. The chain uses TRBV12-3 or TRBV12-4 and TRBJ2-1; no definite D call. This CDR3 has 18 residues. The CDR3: CASSRPRFGPYVHNEQFF. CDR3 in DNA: TGTGCCAGCAGCCGACCCCGGTTTGGTCCGTATGTTCACAACGAGCAGTTCTTC.

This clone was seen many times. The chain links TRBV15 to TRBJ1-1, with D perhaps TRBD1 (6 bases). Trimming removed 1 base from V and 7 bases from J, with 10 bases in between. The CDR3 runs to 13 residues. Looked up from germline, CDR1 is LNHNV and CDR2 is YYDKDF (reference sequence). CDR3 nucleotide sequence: TGTGCCACCAGCAGAGCTGGGGGCCTTGAAGCTTTCTTT. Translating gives CATSRAGGLEAFF.

The CDR3 sequence: CASSPTGSPAEQFF. As DNA, the CDR3 is TGTGCCAGCAGCCCGACAGGATCGCCTGCTGAGCAGTTCTTC. The V call is TRBV11-3, the J call TRBJ2-1; the D gene is possibly TRBD1 (6 bases). Trimming removed 5 bases at V and 9 bases at J, with 17 bases between. The CDR3 is 14 amino acids. Germline CDR1 and CDR2: SGHNT and YENEEA. The full variable domain, with the rest looked up from reference TRBV11-3 and TRBJ2-1, is EAGVVQSPRYKIIEKKQPVAFWCNPISGHNTLYWYLQNLGQGPELLIRYENEEAVDDSQLPKDRFSAERLKGVDSTLKIQPAELGDSAVYLCASSPTGSPAEQFFGPGTRLTVL.

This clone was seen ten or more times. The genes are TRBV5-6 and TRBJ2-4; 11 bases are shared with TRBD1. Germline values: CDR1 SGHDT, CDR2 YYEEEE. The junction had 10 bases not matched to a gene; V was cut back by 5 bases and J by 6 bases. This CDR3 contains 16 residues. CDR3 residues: CASRAFTGTGGNIQYF. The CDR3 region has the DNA TGTGCCAGCAGAGCATTTACCGGGACAGGGGGAAACATTCAGTACTTC.

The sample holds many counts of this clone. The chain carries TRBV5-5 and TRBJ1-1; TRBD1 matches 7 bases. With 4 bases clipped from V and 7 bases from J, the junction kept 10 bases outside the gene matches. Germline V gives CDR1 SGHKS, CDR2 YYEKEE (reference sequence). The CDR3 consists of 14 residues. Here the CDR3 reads CASSTLQGGSEAFF. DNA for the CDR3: TGTGCCAGCAGCACCCTTCAGGGGGGTAGTGAAGCTTTCTTT.

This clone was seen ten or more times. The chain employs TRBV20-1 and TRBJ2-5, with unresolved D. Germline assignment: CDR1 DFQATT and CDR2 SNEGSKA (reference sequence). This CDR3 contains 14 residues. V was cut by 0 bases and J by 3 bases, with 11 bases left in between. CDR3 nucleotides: TGCAGTGCTAGAGACGGAACATATGAAGAGACCCAGTACTTC. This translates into CSARDGTYEETQYF.

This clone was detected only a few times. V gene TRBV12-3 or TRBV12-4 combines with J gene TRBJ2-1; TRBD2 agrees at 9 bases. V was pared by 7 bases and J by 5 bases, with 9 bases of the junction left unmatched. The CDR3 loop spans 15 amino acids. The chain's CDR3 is CASTFSSGAHNEQFF. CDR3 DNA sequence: TGTGCCAGCACCTTTTCTAGCGGGGCGCACAATGAGCAGTTCTTC.

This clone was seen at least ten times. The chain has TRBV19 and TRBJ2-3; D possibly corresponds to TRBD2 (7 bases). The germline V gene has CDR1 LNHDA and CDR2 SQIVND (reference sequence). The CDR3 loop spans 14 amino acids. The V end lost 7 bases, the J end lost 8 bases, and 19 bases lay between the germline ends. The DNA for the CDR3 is TGTGCCAGTATAGGGGGGGGGTGGATAGGTACGCAGTATTTT. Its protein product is CASIGGGWIGTQYF.

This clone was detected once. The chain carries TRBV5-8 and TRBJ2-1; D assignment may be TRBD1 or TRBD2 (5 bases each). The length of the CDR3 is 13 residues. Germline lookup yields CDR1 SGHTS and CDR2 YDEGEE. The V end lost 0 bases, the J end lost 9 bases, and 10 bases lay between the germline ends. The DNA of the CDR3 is TGTGCCAGCAGCTTGGGGGGGATACTTGAGCAGTTCTTC. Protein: CASSLGGILEQFF.

CDR3 loop: CASSPWGMNTEAFF. Written as DNA, the CDR3 is TGTGCCAGCAGCCCTTGGGGGATGAACACTGAAGCTTTCTTT. The chain couples TRBV6-2 or TRBV6-3 to TRBJ1-1; the D gene is possibly TRBD1 (5 bases). V dropped 6 bases and J dropped 0 bases, with 11 bases sitting between them. This CDR3 is built from 14 residues. Germline CDR1 and CDR2: MNHEY and SVGEGT.

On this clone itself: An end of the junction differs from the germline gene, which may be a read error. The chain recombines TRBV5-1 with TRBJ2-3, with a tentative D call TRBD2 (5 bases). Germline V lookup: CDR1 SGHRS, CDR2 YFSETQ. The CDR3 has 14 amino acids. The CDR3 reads CASILGGSADTQYF. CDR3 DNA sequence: TGCGCCAGCATCTTGGGCGGTAGCGCAGATACGCAGTATTTT.